The clone carrying this T cell receptor beta chain appeared a few times. Its antigen remains unidentified. 13 Jbeta primers and 60 Vbeta primers were used for the PCR. Here immunoSEQ multiplex PCR was the method, and the copy in TCRdb shows in-frame clones only, minus some. The sample has about 95,000 clones, around three quarters seen once. The CDR3 spans 15 residues. Losses at the gene ends were 4 bases for V and 4 bases for J; bases not matched to a gene: 3. Looked up from germline, CDR1 is MDHEN and CDR2 is SYDVKM. The data belong to a study of cytomegalovirus exposure and HLA in healthy donors. Points from the study as a whole: On later analysis, the bulk of CMV-associated TCR beta chains appeared to be HLA-restricted.

The chain has TRBV28 and TRBJ1-5; 11 bases map to TRBD1. The clonotype comes from a woman between 45 and 60 years old in good health and CMV-seropositive. Specimen: PBMCs. CDR3 protein: CASSSGTGGNQPQHF. CDR3 nucleotide sequence: TGTGCCAGCAGTTCGGGGACAGGGGGTAATCAGCCCCAGCATTTT.